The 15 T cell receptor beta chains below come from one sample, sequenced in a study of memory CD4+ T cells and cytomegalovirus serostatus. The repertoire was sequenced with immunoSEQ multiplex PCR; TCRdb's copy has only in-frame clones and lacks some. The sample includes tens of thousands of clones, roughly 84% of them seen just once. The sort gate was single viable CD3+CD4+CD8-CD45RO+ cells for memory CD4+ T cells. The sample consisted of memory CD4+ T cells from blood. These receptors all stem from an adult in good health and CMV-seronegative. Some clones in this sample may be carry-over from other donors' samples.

CDR3 sequence reads: CASSLQRGYNEQFF. The CDR3, as DNA: TGCGCCAGCAGTCTGCAGCGGGGCTACAATGAGCAGTTCTTC. The V gene is TRBV5-1, the J gene TRBJ2-1, with 7 positions matching TRBD2. V gave up 5 bases and J gave up 3 bases; unmatched junction bases: 5. The CDR3 has 14 residues. The germline V gene has CDR1 SGHRS and CDR2 YFSETQ.

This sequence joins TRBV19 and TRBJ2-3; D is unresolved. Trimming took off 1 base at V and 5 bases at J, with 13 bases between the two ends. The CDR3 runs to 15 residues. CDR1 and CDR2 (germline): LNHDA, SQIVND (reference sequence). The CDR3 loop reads CASSIGNSLGDTQYF. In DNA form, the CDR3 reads TGTGCCAGTAGTATAGGTAACAGCTTGGGAGATACGCAGTATTTT.

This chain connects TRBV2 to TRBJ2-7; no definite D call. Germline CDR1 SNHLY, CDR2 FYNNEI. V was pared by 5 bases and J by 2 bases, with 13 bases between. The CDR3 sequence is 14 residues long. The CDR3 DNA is TGTGCCAGCAGTTTTACCTACACCACCTACGAGCAGTACTTC. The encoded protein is CASSFTYTTYEQYF.

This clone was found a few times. CDR3 DNA sequence: TGCGCCAGCAGCTTGGAGCCAGGCAATCAGCCCCAGCATTTT. It codes for CASSLEPGNQPQHF. The chain recombines TRBV5-1 with TRBJ1-5; no clear D. Germline CDR1 SGHRS, CDR2 YFSETQ. The CDR3 totals 14 residues. The germline V and J ends were trimmed by 0 bases and 2 bases, with 6 bases remaining between them.

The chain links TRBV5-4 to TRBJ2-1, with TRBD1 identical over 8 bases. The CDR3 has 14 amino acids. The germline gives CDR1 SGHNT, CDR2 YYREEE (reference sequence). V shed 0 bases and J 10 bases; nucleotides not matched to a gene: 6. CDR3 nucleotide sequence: TGTGCCAGCAGCTTGGATCAGGGGGCAGGGGAGCAGTTCTTC. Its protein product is CASSLDQGAGEQFF.

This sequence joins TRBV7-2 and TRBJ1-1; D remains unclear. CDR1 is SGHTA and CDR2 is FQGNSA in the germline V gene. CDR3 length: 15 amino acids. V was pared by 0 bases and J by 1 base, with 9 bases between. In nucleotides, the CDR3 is TGTGCCAGCAGCTTAGCGATGGCATGGAACACTGAAGCTTTCTTT. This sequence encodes CASSLAMAWNTEAFF.

This CDR3 reads CASSSGTGWTGELFF. CDR3 DNA sequence: TGTGCCAGCAGCTCCGGGACAGGGTGGACCGGGGAGCTGTTTTTT. V gene TRBV7-7 combines with J gene TRBJ2-2; 9 bases align to TRBD1. V dropped 4 bases and J dropped 5; count of bases not matched to a gene: 5. Germline loops: CDR1 SSHAT, CDR2 FNYEAQ (reference sequence). The CDR3 extends over 15 amino acids.

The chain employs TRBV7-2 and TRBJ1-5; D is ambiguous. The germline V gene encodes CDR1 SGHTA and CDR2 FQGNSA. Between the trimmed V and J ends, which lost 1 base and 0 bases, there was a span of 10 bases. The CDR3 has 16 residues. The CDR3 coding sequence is TGTGCCAGCAGCTTAGGAACACAATATAGCAATCAGCCCCAGCATTTT. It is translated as CASSLGTQYSNQPQHF.

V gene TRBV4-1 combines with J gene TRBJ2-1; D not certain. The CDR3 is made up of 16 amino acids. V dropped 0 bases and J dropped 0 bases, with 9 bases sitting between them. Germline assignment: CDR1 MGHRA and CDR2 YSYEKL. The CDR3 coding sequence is TGCGCCAGCAGCCAAGATCGGTGGGGCTCCTACAATGAGCAGTTCTTC. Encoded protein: CASSQDRWGSYNEQFF.

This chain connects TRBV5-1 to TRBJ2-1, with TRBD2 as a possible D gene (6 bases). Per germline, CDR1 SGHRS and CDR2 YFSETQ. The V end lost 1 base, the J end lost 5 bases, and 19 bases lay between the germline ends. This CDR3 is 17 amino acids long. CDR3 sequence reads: CASSLSVGGAPNNEQFF. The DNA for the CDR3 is TGCGCCAGCAGCTTGTCGGTCGGGGGAGCTCCCAACAATGAGCAGTTCTTC.

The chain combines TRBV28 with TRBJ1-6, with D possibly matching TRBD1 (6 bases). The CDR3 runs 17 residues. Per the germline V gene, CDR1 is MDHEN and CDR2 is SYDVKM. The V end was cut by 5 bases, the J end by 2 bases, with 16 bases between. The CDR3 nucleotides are TGTGCCAGCAGTCGAGGACAGCCGGGGACCTATAATTCACCCCTCCACTTT. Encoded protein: CASSRGQPGTYNSPLHF.

CDR3 DNA: TGTGCCAGCAGCCGCGGGACTAGCGGGAGATCGGAGACCCAGTACTTC. Translation gives CASSRGTSGRSETQYF. The chain combines TRBV6-6 with TRBJ2-5; 14 positions agree with TRBD2. Unmatched junction bases numbered 8, after V lost 6 bases and J lost 5 bases. This CDR3 is built from 16 residues. The germline gives CDR1 MNHNY, CDR2 SVGAGI (reference sequence).

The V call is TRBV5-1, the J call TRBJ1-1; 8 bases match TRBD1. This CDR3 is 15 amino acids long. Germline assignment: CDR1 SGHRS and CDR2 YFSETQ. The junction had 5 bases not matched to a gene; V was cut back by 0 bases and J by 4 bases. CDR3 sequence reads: CASSLAGQGGTEAFF. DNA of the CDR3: TGCGCCAGCAGCTTGGCCGGACAGGGAGGCACTGAAGCTTTCTTT.

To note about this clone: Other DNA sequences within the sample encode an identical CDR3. The CDR3 reads CASSGDSTDTQYF. CDR3 nucleotides: TGTGCCAGCAGTGGGGACAGTACAGATACGCAGTATTTT. The chain recombines TRBV6-1 with TRBJ2-3; the match to TRBD1 covers 7 bases. This CDR3 is 13 amino acids long. CDR1 MNHNS and CDR2 SASEGT come from the germline V gene. V was pared by 4 bases and J by 3 bases, with 1 base of the junction left unmatched.

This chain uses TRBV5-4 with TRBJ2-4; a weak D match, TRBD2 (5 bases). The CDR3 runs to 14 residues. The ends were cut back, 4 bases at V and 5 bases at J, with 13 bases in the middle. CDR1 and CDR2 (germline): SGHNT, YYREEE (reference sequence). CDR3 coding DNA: TGTGCCAGCAGCCTCCGGGGTGGGGAAAACATTCAGTACTTC. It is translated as CASSLRGGENIQYF.